This T cell receptor beta chain is drawn from a study of blood T cell repertoires in COVID-19. Study background: COVID-19 samples, acute and convalescent, were from the United States, Italy and Spain.

The repertoire was sequenced with immunoSEQ multiplex PCR; TCRdb's copy has only in-frame clones and lacks some. The table records 99,000 or so clones, roughly 79% of them present only once. V lost 0 bases, J lost 2 bases, and 8 bases lay in between. This CDR3 is built from 14 residues. Per the germline V gene, CDR1 is SGDLS and CDR2 is YYNGEE. This clone was counted between two and nine times. Sequencing was carried out using peripheral blood. The genes are TRBV9 and TRBJ1-1; possibly TRBD1 for D (5 bases). The receptor was isolated from a man older than 75 with acute or convalescent COVID-19. CDR3 loop: CASSVGQLNTEAFF. As DNA, the CDR3 is TGTGCCAGCAGCGTAGGACAGCTCAACACTGAAGCTTTCTTT.